This passage covers 16 T cell receptor beta chains from one sample sequenced in a study (dated by TCRdb to about 2015). The library was prepared using 5' RACE. Sequencing instrument: Illumina MiSeq. TCRdb reworked the public reads: Q25 trimming with fastp, MiXCR clone assembly, productive beta chains retained. Merged by CDR3 protein, the rows form single entries marked with the most common genes and DNA. The sample data list 62,000 or so distinct CDR3 sequences, and 30% of these were observed just once. 2% to 2.5% of the sample is taken by the ten largest. Sequenced material: tumor-infiltrating naive CD4+ T cells sorted from the breast tumor. Per the publication, the cell subset or site label means: naive CD4+ T cells, CD4+CD45RA+CD25-. The receptors derive from a female donor with breast cancer.

This clonotype was detected a few times. The CDR3 region is CASSLTSSTDTQYF. DNA of the CDR3: TGTGCCAGCAGCTTAACGTCTAGCACAGATACGCAGTATTTT. V gene TRBV7-9 combines with J gene TRBJ2-3; D is unresolved. Trimming pared 2 bases from V and 0 bases from J, leaving 6 bases between. The CDR3 is 14 residues long. The germline V gene encodes CDR1 SEHNR and CDR2 FQNEAQ (reference sequence). Full variable domain (remainder filled in from reference TRBV7-9 and TRBJ2-3): DTGVSQNPRHKITKRGQNVTFRCDPISEHNRLYWYRQTLGQGPEFLTYFQNEAQLEKSRLLSDRFSAERPKGSFSTLEIQRTEQGDSAMYLCASSLTSSTDTQYFGPGTRLTVL.

Details on this clonotype: One end of the junction is discordant with germline, which a read error may explain. V is TRBV2 and J is TRBJ1-1; D gene uncertain. The CDR3 has 12 amino acids. Germline CDR1 SNHLY, CDR2 FYNNEI. The CDR3 is CASSEGYTEALF. The DNA of the CDR3 is TGTGCCAGCAGTGAGGGGTACACTGAAGCTCTCTTT.

Concerning this clonotype: A much larger clone lies a single base off, so this may be a read error. This sequence joins TRBV4-2 and TRBJ2-7; 11 bases map to TRBD2. J lost 5 bases, V lost 1 base, and 4 bases had no gene match. CDR3 length: 15 amino acids. Germline lookup yields CDR1 LGHNA and CDR2 YNFKEQ. The CDR3 DNA is TGTGCCAGCAGCCAAGGCCGACTAGCGGGAAACGAGCAGTACTTC. Amino acids: CASSQGRLAGNEQYF.

V gene TRBV9 combines with J gene TRBJ1-5; possibly TRBD1 for D (5 bases). Germline V gene sequence: CDR1 SGDLS, CDR2 YYNGEE. This CDR3 comprises 15 residues. V gave up 2 bases and J gave up 5 bases, with 14 bases separating them. The chain's CDR3 is CASSVGAYEDQPQHF. The DNA for the CDR3 is TGTGCCAGCAGCGTCGGGGCGTATGAGGATCAGCCCCAGCATTTT.

Many counts were recorded for this clonotype. The rearrangement uses TRBV4-2 and TRBJ1-5; tentative D call: TRBD1 (6 bases). The V end lost 1 base, the J end lost 4 bases, and 23 bases lay between the germline ends. CDR1 is LGHNA and CDR2 is YNFKEQ in the germline V gene. The CDR3 has 19 amino acids. The CDR3 DNA reads as TGTGCCAGCAGCCAAGGAGATACACAGGGTCTGGGGGATAATCAGCCCCAGCATTTT. Its translation is CASSQGDTQGLGDNQPQHF.

Many counts were recorded for this clonotype. The chain employs TRBV25-1 and TRBJ2-7, with 9 bases fitting TRBD1. CDR1 MGHDK and CDR2 SYGVNS come from the germline V gene. The length of the CDR3 is 15 residues. V shed 0 bases, J shed 7 bases, and the junction held 7 bases outside the gene matches. CDR3 sequence (DNA): TGTGCCAGCAGTGAATACAGGACAGGGGCTGAAGAGCAGTACTTC. Amino acids: CASSEYRTGAEEQYF.

Points on this clonotype: The junction and the germline gene differ at one end; a read error may be behind it. The chain joins TRBV7-3 to TRBJ2-1; D not resolved. The CDR3 covers 13 residues. The V gene's germline CDR1 is SGHTA and CDR2 FQGTGA. The CDR3 nucleotides are TGTACCAGCAGCTTGGAGAGGTACAGTGAGCAGTTCTTC. The encoded protein is CTSSLERYSEQFF.

This CDR3 reads CASTSIDRSNYGYTF. Here the CDR3 DNA reads TGTGCCAGCACTTCAATCGACAGATCTAACTATGGCTACACCTTC. The chain combines TRBV5-6 with TRBJ1-2, with a tentative D call TRBD1 (5 bases). This CDR3 has 15 amino acids. Germline lookup yields CDR1 SGHDT and CDR2 YYEEEE. V gave up 6 bases and J gave up 0 bases, with 15 bases separating them.

The chain is built from TRBV6-1 and TRBJ2-2; D possibly corresponds to TRBD1 (6 bases). The CDR3 consists of 15 residues. Germline V gene data show CDR1 as MNHNS and CDR2 as SASEGT. The V end was cut by 0 bases, the J end by 6 bases, with 11 bases between. CDR3 nucleotides: TGTGCCAGCAGTGAAGCCGGAGAGGGGGCCGGGGAGCTGTTTTTT. It codes for CASSEAGEGAGELFF.

This clonotype was found a few times. The chain uses TRBV29-1 and TRBJ1-4; 7 nucleotides align to TRBD1. The trim removed 0 bases at V and 8 bases at J, leaving 9 bases unmatched. This CDR3 contains 15 residues. CDR1 and CDR2 from the germline V gene are SQVTM and ANQGSEA. CDR3 sequence (DNA): TGCAGCGTTGAAGATAGGGGGCAGATAAGGGAAAAACTGTTTTTT. As protein: CSVEDRGQIREKLFF.

The count of this clonotype is one. The chain joins TRBV3-1 to TRBJ2-1, with D tentatively TRBD2 (6 bases). This CDR3 contains 14 residues. V shed 1 base and J shed 6 bases, with 10 bases lying between them. Germline lookup yields CDR1 LGHDT and CDR2 YNNKEL (reference sequence). Here the CDR3 reads CASSQVLSGNEQFF. In nucleotides, the CDR3 is TGTGCCAGCAGCCAAGTTCTTAGCGGCAATGAGCAGTTCTTC.

This clonotype was detected only a few times. This chain connects TRBV2 to TRBJ2-3; 9 nucleotides align to TRBD2. Germline assignment: CDR1 SNHLY and CDR2 FYNNEI. The CDR3 is 16 amino acids. V was clipped by 3 bases and J by 2 bases; unmatched bases: 6. CDR3 loop: CASSELSGGFTDTQYF. The CDR3 DNA follows: TGTGCCAGCAGTGAGCTGAGCGGGGGGTTCACAGATACGCAGTATTTT.

This clonotype appeared many times. This chain links TRBV6-6 with TRBJ1-1; possible D gene TRBD1, 5 bases. The CDR3 has 12 residues. Germline assignment: CDR1 MNHNY and CDR2 SVGAGI (reference sequence). Trimming pared 0 bases from V and 12 bases from J, leaving 11 bases between. CDR3 sequence: CASSYSAGRTFF. CDR3 DNA: TGTGCCAGCAGTTACTCTGCAGGGAGGACTTTCTTT.

This clonotype qualifies as medium-sized. V and J are TRBV5-1 and TRBJ2-2; possible D gene TRBD1, 5 bases. CDR3 length equals 19 residues. Trimming left V 4 bases short and J 7 bases short, with 29 bases between. The germline gives CDR1 SGHRS, CDR2 YFSETQ. CDR3 region: CASSLRSVRTLRFDGELFF. CDR3 DNA: TGCGCCAGCAGCCTGAGGTCGGTCCGGACACTCAGGTTCGACGGGGAGCTGTTTTTT.

The chain employs TRBV20-1 and TRBJ2-1; 11 positions match TRBD2. The CDR3 is 19 amino acids. CDR1 DFQATT and CDR2 SNEGSKA come from the germline V gene (reference sequence). V lost 0 bases and J lost 6; bases outside the gene matches: 16. The CDR3 here is CSARDQWPSGRSGGNEQFF. In DNA form, the CDR3 reads TGCAGTGCTAGAGATCAGTGGCCTAGCGGGAGGAGTGGGGGCAATGAGCAGTTCTTC.

The V call is TRBV3-1, the J call TRBJ2-5; the D is unclear. Trimming removed 1 base at V and 4 bases at J, with 4 bases between. CDR3 length: 12 amino acids. CDR1 and CDR2 (germline): LGHDT, YNNKEL (reference sequence). The DNA of the CDR3 is TGTGCCAGCAGCCAAGGTATAGAGACCCAGTACTTC. Translating it yields CASSQGIETQYF.